This T cell receptor beta chain was captured by sequencing in a study of siplizumab effects on memory and regulatory T cells. Points from the study as a whole: In siplizumab cultures, the suppressive function of proliferating Tregs remained unconfirmed. The study found that siplizumab significantly reduced alloreactive sequences traceable to unstimulated CD4+ memory cells. Mean Treg-derived proportions of mappable alloreactive CD4+ clones were 55% to 75% for siplizumab and less than 35% for controls. Few alloreactive clones mapped to unstimulated subsets.

Between the trimmed V and J ends, which lost 7 bases and 7 bases, there was a span of 20 bases. The CDR3 contains 15 residues. Germline V gene data show CDR1 as LNHDA and CDR2 as SQIVND (reference sequence). A word on this clone: Its antigen is not identified.

Clones were sequenced by immunoSEQ multiplex PCR, and TCRdb holds only the in-frame ones, with some missing. The table shows about 100,000 clones, with about 94% occurring only once. The chain links TRBV19 to TRBJ2-4; D is perhaps TRBD1 (6 bases). What was sequenced was non-Treg CD4+ T cells sorted from blood. The sequence was collected from a human donor in good health. The CDR3: CASNLGQRPSNIQYF. The CDR3 bases are TGTGCCAGTAATCTAGGACAGCGTCCCTCTAACATTCAGTACTTC. Using reference TRBV19 and TRBJ2-4 for the parts outside the CDR3, the full variable domain is DGGITQSPKYLFRKEGQNVTLSCEQNLNHDAMYWYRQDPGQGLRLIYYSQIVNDFQKGDIAEGYSVSREKKESFPLTVTSAQKNPTAFYLCASNLGQRPSNIQYFGAGTRLSVL.